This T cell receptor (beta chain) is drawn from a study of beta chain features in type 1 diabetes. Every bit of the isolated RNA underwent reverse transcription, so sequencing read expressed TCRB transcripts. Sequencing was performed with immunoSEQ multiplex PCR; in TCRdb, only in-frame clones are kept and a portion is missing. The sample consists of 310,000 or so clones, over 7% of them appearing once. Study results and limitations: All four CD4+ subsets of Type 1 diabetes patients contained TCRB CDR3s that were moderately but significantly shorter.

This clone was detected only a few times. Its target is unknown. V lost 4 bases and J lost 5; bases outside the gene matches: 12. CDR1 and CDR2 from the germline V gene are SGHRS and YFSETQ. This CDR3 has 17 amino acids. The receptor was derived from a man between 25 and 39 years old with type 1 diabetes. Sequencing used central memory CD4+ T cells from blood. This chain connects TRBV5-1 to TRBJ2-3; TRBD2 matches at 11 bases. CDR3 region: CASSPGVLAGAKDTQYF. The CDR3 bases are TGCGCCAGCAGCCCTGGTGTACTAGCGGGGGCAAAAGATACGCAGTATTTT.